Below, one TCR beta chain is given with its context. Followed longitudinally, the Seattle patients had been enrolled during active infection. The data originate from a study of blood T cell repertoires in COVID-19. Across the whole study: The origin of the acute and convalescent COVID-19 samples was the United States, Italy and Spain. In each case, the material was cDNA or gDNA derived from T cells, B-cell-depleted T cells, or PBMCs.

Per the study methods: Reference gene primers were amplified, and this amplification served to estimate nucleated cell counts. Sequenced by immunoSEQ multiplex PCR; TCRdb stores in-frame clones only, minus some. The V and J calls and clone size are taken from that table; D and trimming were inferred from the DNA. The sample lists hundreds of thousands of clones, 88% occurring once. The sample consisted of peripheral blood. This receptor was identified in a woman aged 25 to 39 with COVID-19, enrolled during active disease.

This CDR3 is CASSSGQFTGELFF. CDR3 DNA: TGTGCCAGCAGTTCGGGACAGTTCACCGGGGAGCTGTTTTTT. The rearrangement links TRBV27 to TRBJ2-2, with 7 bases that match TRBD1. With 4 bases clipped from V and 4 bases from J, the junction kept 3 bases outside the gene matches. CDR1 MNHEY and CDR2 SMNVEV come from the germline V gene (reference sequence). This CDR3 contains 14 residues.